This TCR beta chain was obtained from a study of T cell responses to AZD1222 COVID-19 vaccine. Findings and caveats of the study: Samples come after the peak T cell response, not at day 14. Two AZD1222 doses significantly raised spike-specific TCR breadth and depth over controls. Among the donors, most were white British and more were female, and clonal diversity was possibly underestimated.

Libraries were prepared by immunoSEQ multiplex PCR; TCRdb keeps only in-frame clonotypes and omits some of them. This table holds about 76,000 clones, roughly 84% found once. There are 16 residues in the CDR3. With 7 bases removed from V and 1 base from J, the gap between germline ends came to 19 bases. Germline V gives CDR1 LNHDA, CDR2 SQIVND (reference sequence). Notes on this clone: Its antigen is unknown.

The rearrangement links TRBV19 to TRBJ1-1; D ambiguous. This TCR derives from an adult in good health. This specimen was peripheral blood, taken on day 0 of AZD1222 vaccination. CDR3 residues: CASMRDPAVPNTEAFF. DNA of the CDR3: TGTGCCAGTATGAGAGACCCAGCGGTTCCGAACACTGAAGCTTTCTTT.